This TCR beta chain was captured by sequencing in a study of blood T cells in healthy people across ages. Next came a second PCR, run for about 7 to 12 cycles, which used a sample-barcoded 5' primer along with a J-beta primer mix. TCRdb fed the 5' RACE reads into MiXCR, producing one record per CDR3 protein. Here the sample spans 1.8 million or so distinct CDR3 sequences, around 40% being singletons. This CDR3 has 13 amino acids. Per the germline V gene, CDR1 is SGDLS and CDR2 is YYNGEE. Trimming took off 2 bases at V and 3 bases at J, with 8 bases between the two ends. Sequenced input: blood. This TCR came from a human donor in good health. This chain links TRBV9 with TRBJ1-1, with a possible D match to TRBD1 (6 bases). CDR3: CASSVTGYTEAFF. In DNA, the CDR3 is TGTGCCAGCAGCGTGACAGGTTACACTGAAGCTTTCTTT.